This T cell receptor (beta chain) comes out of a study of blood T cell repertoires in COVID-19. Study background: The analysed material was cDNA or gDNA that came from T cells, B-cell-depleted T cells, or PBMCs.

Germline V gene data show CDR1 as SGDLS and CDR2 as YYNGEE. J was trimmed by 2 bases and V by 0 bases; bases with no gene match: 7. The CDR3 covers 17 residues. Authors' processing steps: Reference gene primers were amplified, and this amplification served to estimate nucleated cell counts. Profiling relied on immunoSEQ multiplex PCR, and the TCRdb table lists in-frame clones only, not all of them. That table gives V, J and clone size, and the DNA gave D and trimming. Of roughly 390,000 clones listed, 85% were seen once; the top ten hold approximately 3.6%. V gene TRBV9 combines with J gene TRBJ2-3, with 9 bases fitting TRBD2. The sample consisted of peripheral blood. The receptor comes from a woman aged 18-30 years with acute or convalescent COVID-19. CDR3 sequence reads: CASSVGTASGITDTQYF. The DNA of the CDR3 is TGTGCCAGCAGCGTAGGAACCGCTAGCGGGATCACAGATACGCAGTATTTT.